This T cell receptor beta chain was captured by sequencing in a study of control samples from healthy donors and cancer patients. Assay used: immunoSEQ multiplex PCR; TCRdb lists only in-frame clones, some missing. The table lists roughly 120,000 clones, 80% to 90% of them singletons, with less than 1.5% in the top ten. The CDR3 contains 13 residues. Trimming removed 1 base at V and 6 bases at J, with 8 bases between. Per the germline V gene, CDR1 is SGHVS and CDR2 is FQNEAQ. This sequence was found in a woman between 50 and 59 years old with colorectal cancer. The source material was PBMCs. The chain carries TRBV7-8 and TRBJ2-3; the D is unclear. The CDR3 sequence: CASSLDLSDTQYF. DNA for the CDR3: TGTGCCAGCAGCTTAGACCTTTCGGATACGCAGTATTTT.